The rows below give T cell receptor beta chains drawn from one sample of a study of shared clonotypes between healthy human individuals. The method was immunoSEQ multiplex PCR; TCRdb's version includes in-frame clones alone and lacks a portion of them. This table holds some 350,000 clones, approximately 79% found once. The sample was memory CD4+ T cells sorted from blood. Receptors were obtained from a man in his thirties or forties in good health. Each CDR3 is given with its conserved first and last residue. A D gene is named only where the DNA matches it firmly. Where a row states a size, it is once, few, many or the class of an expanded clone; other rows omit it.

CDR3	DNA	J	V	D	size	length
CAPERETQYF	TGTGCGCCTGAGAGGGAGACCCAGTACTTC	TRBJ2-5	TRBV15	.	.	10
CASSWAGDEQYF	TGCGCCAGCAGCTGGGCAGGGGATGAGCAGTACTTC	TRBJ2-7	TRBV5-1	.	once	12
CASSPTGELYQPQHF	TGTGCCAGTAGCCCCACAGGGGAACTTTATCAGCCCCAGCATTTT	TRBJ1-5	TRBV19	TRBD1	.	15
CASSENGVEWTGELFF	TGTGCCAGCAGTGAAAACGGGGTAGAATGGACCGGGGAGCTGTTTTTT	TRBJ2-2	TRBV6-1	.	.	16
CASSPPGQRHYRIYEQYF	TGTGCCAGCAGTCCCCCGGGACAGCGACACTATAGAATCTACGAGCAGTACTTC	TRBJ2-7	TRBV28	TRBD1	.	18
CASSLERGAGETQYF	TGTGCCAGCAGCTTAGAAAGGGGGGCCGGGGAGACCCAGTACTTC	TRBJ2-5	TRBV7-9	.	.	15
CASSLYGSTGELFF	TGTGCCAGCAGCTTATACGGTTCAACCGGGGAGCTGTTTTTT	TRBJ2-2	TRBV11-3	.	.	14
CASSSDRGGGTNEKLFF	TGCGCCAGCAGCTCGGACAGGGGGGGCGGAACTAATGAAAAACTGTTTTTT	TRBJ1-4	TRBV5-1	TRBD1	.	17
CASSSGTDNEQFF	TGTGCCAGCAGCTCCGGGACAGACAATGAGCAGTTCTTC	TRBJ2-1	TRBV5-4	TRBD1	.	13
CASSLLASGRYADTQYF	TGTGCCAGCAGTTTGTTGGCTAGCGGGAGGTACGCAGATACGCAGTATTTT	TRBJ2-3	TRBV27	TRBD2	.	17
CASSYATGQRIQYF	TGTGCCAGCAGTTACGCCACGGGACAGCGAATACAGTACTTC	TRBJ2-7	TRBV6-5	TRBD1	.	14
CASRANRGSGELFF	TGTGCCAGCAGGGCTAACAGGGGGAGCGGGGAGCTGTTTTTT	TRBJ2-2	TRBV6-1	TRBD1	.	14
CATSRGPPGGGRVNEQFF	TGTGCCACCAGCAGAGGCCCACCGGGGGGCGGGAGGGTCAATGAGCAGTTCTTC	TRBJ2-1	TRBV15	TRBD2	.	18